Below, 22 T cell receptor beta chains from the same sample are listed, as sequenced in a study of CD8+CD57+ T cells in acquired aplastic anemia. Patients selected for sequencing had displayed CD8+CD57+ cell expansion by flow cytometry. According to the study, genomic DNA was the template for TCR beta VDJ and CDR3 profiling. TCRdb used MiXCR to reprocess the reads, holding one entry per CDR3 protein. This sample has around 210,000 distinct CDR3 sequences, with approximately 60% found just once. The sample was sorted CD4+, CD8+, or CD8+CD57+ T cells (not recorded which) from PBMCs. Source of these receptors: a human donor with aplastic anemia.

V gene TRBV7-9 combines with J gene TRBJ2-1; D not certain. The CDR3 loop spans 15 amino acids. Germline CDR1 is SEHNR and CDR2 is FQNEAQ (reference sequence). V lost 1 base and J lost 4, with 11 bases in between. In DNA, the CDR3 is TGTGCCAGCAGCTTAGTTGCGAGAAGATACAATGAGCAGTTCTTC. Translating gives CASSLVARRYNEQFF.

The genes are TRBV5-6 and TRBJ1-4, with TRBD1 matching 10 bases. The CDR3 length is 15 residues. The ends lost 4 bases at V and 5 bases at J; junction bases unmatched: 5. CDR1 is SGHDT, CDR2 YYEEEE, per germline. CDR3 sequence: CASSGGGQGNEKLFF. The CDR3 DNA is TGTGCCAGCAGCGGGGGGGGACAGGGGAATGAAAAACTGTTTTTT.

As concerns this clonotype: At one boundary the junction diverges from the germline segment, which might be a read error. V is TRBV7-9 and J is TRBJ2-1; D not certain. The CDR3 sequence is 11 residues long. Germline CDR1 and CDR2: SEHNR and FQNEAQ (reference sequence). The CDR3 region is CTSTSRREQFF. The DNA of the CDR3 is TGTACCAGCACCTCACGGAGAGAGCAGTTCTTC.

With respect to this clonotype: The CDR3 does not end in the conserved phenylalanine or tryptophan, so this is likely a read error. The chain employs TRBV25-1 and TRBJ1-4; maybe TRBD1 (5 bases). Trimming left V 1 base short and J 3 bases short, with 12 bases between. The CDR3 has 16 amino acids. Germline assignment: CDR1 MGHDK and CDR2 SYGVNS. The CDR3 is CASSEWGFRANEKLFL. The DNA of the CDR3 is TGTGCCAGCAGTGAATGGGGGTTTCGGGCTAATGAAAAACTGTTTCTT.

The V call is TRBV7-9, the J call TRBJ2-3; tentatively, D is TRBD1 or TRBD2 (5 bases each). CDR1 is SEHNR and CDR2 is FQNEAQ in the germline V gene (reference sequence). V was clipped by 4 bases and J by 2 bases, with 16 bases between them. The CDR3 runs 16 residues. The CDR3 bases are TGTGCCAGCAGCTCCCCTGAGGGGCATTTCACAGATACGCAGTATTTT. This sequence encodes CASSSPEGHFTDTQYF. The variable domain in full, with the rest retrieved from reference TRBV7-9 and TRBJ2-3, is DTGVSQNPRHKITKRGQNVTFRCDPISEHNRLYWYRQTLGQGPEFLTYFQNEAQLEKSRLLSDRFSAERPKGSFSTLEIQRTEQGDSAMYLCASSSPEGHFTDTQYFGPGTRLTVL.

The V and J genes are TRBV20-1 and TRBJ1-1; tentative D call: TRBD1 (6 bases). The CDR3 spans 15 residues. Trimming removed 3 bases from V and 1 base from J, with 15 bases in between. CDR1 and CDR2 from the germline V gene are DFQATT and SNEGSKA (reference sequence). CDR3 amino acids: CSARVNVGQNTEAFF. CDR3 DNA sequence: TGCAGTGCTAGGGTCAACGTGGGACAGAACACTGAAGCTTTCTTT.

This clonotype has more than one count but fewer than ten. The chain has TRBV24-1 and TRBJ2-5; 11 nucleotides agree with TRBD2. Per germline, CDR1 KGHDR and CDR2 SFDVKD. The CDR3 has 15 residues. V dropped 5 bases and J dropped 5; count of bases not matched to a gene: 6. The CDR3, as DNA: TGTGCCACCAGTGGGGTAGCGGGAGGGCCGGAGACCCAGTACTTC. Amino acid sequence: CATSGVAGGPETQYF.

V and J are TRBV2 and TRBJ2-7, with D maybe TRBD1 (6 bases). Trimming stripped 6 bases from V and 2 bases from J, with 17 bases between. Germline V gene sequence: CDR1 SNHLY, CDR2 FYNNEI. CDR3 length: 15 residues. The DNA for the CDR3 is TGTGCCAGCAGCTACAAGGCAGGGGTGACCTACGAGCAGTACTTC. Encoded protein: CASSYKAGVTYEQYF.

The chain employs TRBV7-2 and TRBJ2-2; no clear D. Germline loops: CDR1 SGHTA, CDR2 FQGNSA. V lost 1 base and J 6 bases, leaving 9 bases between the germline ends. The CDR3 consists of 14 residues. The CDR3 nucleotides are TGTGCCAGCAGCTTAGGGAATCTCGCCGGGGAGCTGTTTTTT. Translated: CASSLGNLAGELFF.

This clonotype was detected once. This chain joins TRBV15 and TRBJ2-3; 11 bases align to TRBD2. The ends lost 9 bases at V and 4 bases at J; junction bases unmatched: 6. There are 14 residues in the CDR3. Germline-derived CDR1 and CDR2 are LNHNV and YYDKDF (reference sequence). CDR3 nucleotides: TGTGCCACTCTGACTAGCGGGATGGCAGATACGCAGTATTTT. As protein: CATLTSGMADTQYF.

Points on this clonotype: One junction end disagrees with the germline gene, perhaps due to a read error. The chain employs TRBV4-2 and TRBJ1-1; D is unresolved. This CDR3 contains 16 residues. Germline V CDR1 and CDR2: LGHNA, YNFKEQ. The CDR3 loop reads CASSEGTWNSNTEALF. DNA of the CDR3: TGTGCCAGCAGCGAAGGAACATGGAATTCGAACACTGAAGCTCTCTTT.

This clonotype has more than one count but fewer than ten. The rearrangement joins TRBV7-9 to TRBJ2-1, with 9 positions matching TRBD2. This CDR3 contains 16 residues. J gave up 4 bases and V 1 base, and 5 bases lay outside the gene matches. The V gene's germline CDR1 is SEHNR and CDR2 FQNEAQ (reference sequence). CDR3 bases: TGTGCCAGCAGCTTAGGGGGACTAGCCCAATACAATGAGCAGTTCTTC. Translating gives CASSLGGLAQYNEQFF.

In regard to this clonotype: An end of the junction does not agree with germline; a read error may underlie this. The chain is built from TRBV5-1 and TRBJ2-7, with TRBD2 matching 8 bases. The CDR3 totals 10 residues. Per the germline V gene, CDR1 is SGHRS and CDR2 is YFSETQ. The CDR3 sequence is CASSFGGGFF. The CDR3 nucleotides are TGCGCCAGCAGCTTCGGGGGGGGATTCTTC. Based on the CDR3 plus reference TRBV5-1 and TRBJ2-7, the full variable domain is KAGVTQTPRYLIKTRGQQVTLSCSPISGHRSVSWYQQTPGQGLQFLFEYFSETQRNKGNFPGRFSGRQFSNSRSEMNVSTLELGDSALYLCASSFGGGFFGPGTRLTVT.

The chain combines TRBV7-9 with TRBJ2-7; possibly TRBD2 for D (5 bases). Trimming took 7 bases from V and 0 from J, leaving 13 bases between them. CDR1 is SEHNR and CDR2 is FQNEAQ in the germline V gene (reference sequence). CDR3 size: 14 residues. CDR3 residues: CASTPGKNSYEQYF. The CDR3, as DNA: TGTGCCAGCACCCCGGGGAAGAACTCCTACGAGCAGTACTTC.

The V gene is TRBV24-1, the J gene TRBJ2-3, with a weak D call TRBD2 (6 bases). The germline V gene has CDR1 KGHDR and CDR2 SFDVKD. There are 13 residues in the CDR3. Trimming removed 4 bases from V and 4 bases from J, with 8 bases in between. CDR3 in amino acids: CATSDGSPDTQYF. The CDR3 DNA reads TGTGCCACCAGTGACGGGAGTCCAGATACGCAGTATTTT.

This chain uses TRBV9 with TRBJ2-3, with 8 bases lining up with TRBD2. The V gene's germline CDR1 is SGDLS and CDR2 YYNGEE. This CDR3 spans 16 amino acids. V was pared by 1 base and J by 4 bases, with 8 bases of the junction left unmatched. CDR3 residues: CASSVTGFGGADTQYF. In DNA form, the CDR3 reads TGTGCCAGCAGCGTAACAGGTTTCGGGGGGGCAGATACGCAGTATTTT.

V is TRBV18 and J is TRBJ2-1, with TRBD2 matching 8 bases. Germline V gene lookup returns CDR1 KGHSH and CDR2 LQKENI. Germline trimming cut 3 bases from V and 8 bases from J; bases unmatched to any gene: 9. The CDR3 loop spans 15 amino acids. DNA for the CDR3: TGTGCCAGCTCACCTGAAGATAGCGGGGCTGATGAGCAGTTCTTC. Protein sequence: CASSPEDSGADEQFF.

As for this clonotype: Here the CDR3 omits its conserved ending phenylalanine or tryptophan, so a read error is the likely source. The V and J genes are TRBV7-6 and TRBJ2-7; TRBD1 matches 8 bases. After removal of 0 bases from V and 7 bases from J, the junction contained 5 bases not matched to a gene. In germline, CDR1 is SGHVS, CDR2 FNYEAQ. This CDR3 spans 14 amino acids. CDR3 DNA sequence: TGTGCCAGCAGCTTAGCGCAGGGGGCGAGGGAGCAGTACATC. Encoded protein: CASSLAQGAREQYI.

The chain has TRBV15 and TRBJ1-2; 12 nucleotides match TRBD1. Germline CDR1 is LNHNV and CDR2 is YYDKDF (reference sequence). J was trimmed by 8 bases and V by 3 bases; bases with no gene match: 10. The CDR3 length is 16 residues. The CDR3 loop reads CATSRSPGQGAVGYTF. CDR3 sequence (DNA): TGTGCCACCAGCAGGTCTCCGGGACAGGGGGCGGTCGGCTACACCTTC.

This clonotype was counted between two and nine times. The genes are TRBV2 and TRBJ1-5; tentatively, D is TRBD1 (5 bases). Between the trimmed V and J ends, which lost 6 bases and 9 bases, there was a span of 12 bases. Germline-derived CDR1 and CDR2 are SNHLY and FYNNEI. The CDR3 consists of 12 residues. The DNA of the CDR3 is TGTGCCAGCAGAAGGGAGAGGGGGCCCCAGCATTTT. This encodes CASRRERGPQHF.

The chain recombines TRBV12-3 or TRBV12-4 with TRBJ1-5; D unclear. The V gene lost 3 bases and the J gene lost 3 bases, with 9 bases spanning the gap. The CDR3 runs to 14 residues. CDR3 DNA: TGTGCCAGCAGTTTTAGAACATTCAATCAGCCCCAGCATTTT. Its translation is CASSFRTFNQPQHF.

The V gene is TRBV7-3, the J gene TRBJ2-3; D remains unclear. The V gene lost 4 bases and the J gene lost 1 base, with 15 bases spanning the gap. The CDR3 has 16 amino acids. Germline V lookup: CDR1 SGHTA, CDR2 FQGTGA. The CDR3 nucleotides read TGTGCCAGCAGCTCCAAGGGTGGCCCTGGCACAGATACGCAGTATTTT. As protein: CASSSKGGPGTDTQYF.